This TCR beta chain originates from a study of chemoradiotherapy in HPV16-positive cancers. The overall study: Candidate HPV-specific clones and shared TCR motifs came from a couple of HPV16-positive patients. Study observations and caveats: HPV-specific T cells were functionally defined from only a couple of HPV16-positive patients. Candidate HPV-specific clones and E7-related TCR motifs grew in tumor during treatment.

The CDR3 totals 15 residues. Trimming stripped 1 base from V and 7 bases from J, with 14 bases between. The germline CDR1 and CDR2 sequences are LNHNV and YYDKDF (reference sequence). On this clone: Its matching antigen is unknown.

The assay was immunoSEQ multiplex PCR, and TCRdb's table has in-frame clones only and misses some. The sample contains about 16,000 clones, about four fifths of which appear only once. This sequence originates from a human donor with HPV-associated anogenital cancer. The sample was collected from a patient who underwent chemoradiotherapy. The chain combines TRBV15 with TRBJ2-1; perhaps TRBD2 as D (7 bases). CDR3: CATSRGTRGGNEQFF. CDR3 nucleotides: TGTGCCACCAGCAGAGGGACTAGGGGGGGGAATGAGCAGTTCTTC.